The entry that follows covers one TCR beta chain sequence. The antigen is unknown. These data belong to a study of T cells in narcolepsy. General study results and limits: No autoreactive T cell clone sequences appeared in some memory CD4+ repertoires.

Produced via immunoSEQ multiplex PCR; TCRdb's table is partial and in-frame only. The sample contains roughly 30,000 clones, more than 75% of which appear only once. Sequenced: memory (CD45RA-) CD4+ T cells from blood. The clonotype comes from a human donor in good health.

CDR3 in DNA: TGTGCCAGCAGCTTATATTTAGCGGTCGGGACCAAAAACATTCAGTACTTC. This encodes CASSLYLAVGTKNIQYF. The chain recombines TRBV13 with TRBJ2-4; a weak D match, TRBD2 (6 bases). Trimming took 2 bases from V and 2 from J, leaving 16 bases between them. CDR1 is PRHDT, CDR2 FYEKMQ, per germline (reference sequence). CDR3 length: 17 residues.